The 13 T cell receptor beta chains below come from one sample, sequenced in a study of blood T cell repertoires in COVID-19. Data came from immunoSEQ multiplex PCR; TCRdb stores just in-frame clones and leaves some out. The data show about 180,000 clones, 60% to 80% seen once. Material for sequencing was PBMCs or T cells enriched from blood (not recorded which). Source of these receptors: a woman aged 50 to 60 who had recovered from COVID-19.

This chain connects TRBV7-9 to TRBJ2-5; D possibly corresponds to TRBD2 (6 bases). Germline V gene sequence: CDR1 SEHNR, CDR2 FQNEAQ (reference sequence). V lost 5 bases to trimming and J lost 6 bases, with 10 bases between them. This CDR3 region has 12 residues. Here the CDR3 reads CASSPGLQTQYF. The CDR3 nucleotides are TGTGCCAGCAGCCCGGGACTCCAGACCCAGTACTTC. Complete variable domain (other parts from reference TRBV7-9 and TRBJ2-5): DTGVSQNPRHKITKRGQNVTFRCDPISEHNRLYWYRQTLGQGPEFLTYFQNEAQLEKSRLLSDRFSAERPKGSFSTLEIQRTEQGDSAMYLCASSPGLQTQYFGPGTRLLVL.

The chain employs TRBV5-4 and TRBJ1-1; D gene unclear. CDR1 is SGHNT and CDR2 is YYREEE in the germline V gene (reference sequence). V lost 0 bases to trimming and J lost 1 base, with 7 bases between them. CDR3 length equals 14 residues. The CDR3 loop reads CASSLGQANTEAFF. CDR3 in DNA: TGTGCCAGCAGCTTGGGCCAGGCGAACACTGAAGCTTTCTTT.

The V and J genes are TRBV12-3 or TRBV12-4 and TRBJ1-2; no reliable D call. V lost 5 bases to trimming and J lost 7 bases, with 8 bases between them. The CDR3 has 11 residues. The CDR3, as DNA: TGTGCCAGCAGTCTAGACTTTGGCTACACCTTC. This sequence encodes CASSLDFGYTF.

The chain has TRBV7-2 and TRBJ2-1, with 12 bases lining up with TRBD2. This CDR3 contains 14 residues. CDR1 and CDR2 from the germline V gene are SGHTA and FQGNSA. With 3 bases clipped from V and 7 bases from J, the junction kept 1 base outside the gene matches. The DNA of the CDR3 is TGTGCCAGCAGCTTTGGGACTAGCGGGAATGAGCAGTTCTTC. Translating it yields CASSFGTSGNEQFF. Supplemented by reference TRBV7-2 and TRBJ2-1, the full variable domain reads GAGVSQSPSNKVTEKGKDVELRCDPISGHTALYWYRQSLGQGLEFLIYFQGNSAPDKSGLPSDRFSAERTGGSVSTLTIQRTQQEDSAVYLCASSFGTSGNEQFFGPGTRLTVL.

In its sample, this clone was seen a few times. The chain uses TRBV27 and TRBJ2-7, with D possibly matching TRBD1 (6 bases). CDR3 length: 12 amino acids. Germline V CDR1 and CDR2: MNHEY, SMNVEV (reference sequence). V gave up 4 bases and J gave up 3 bases, with 7 bases separating them. The CDR3 here is CASSSGHYEQYF. The DNA for the CDR3 is TGTGCCAGCAGTTCGGGACACTACGAGCAGTACTTC.

DNA of the CDR3: TGTGCCAGCAGCTTGGGGACAGGGCCCTACAATGAGCAGTTCTTC. Protein: CASSLGTGPYNEQFF. The chain recombines TRBV7-6 with TRBJ2-1; 9 bases are shared with TRBD1. The trim removed 3 bases at V and 2 bases at J, leaving 2 bases unmatched. Looked up from germline, CDR1 is SGHVS and CDR2 is FNYEAQ. The CDR3 is 15 amino acids.

This chain links TRBV6-2 or TRBV6-3 with TRBJ2-3; 11 positions match TRBD2. The J segment lost 5 bases and the V segment lost 6 bases, leaving 16 bases of the junction unmatched. Germline lookup yields CDR1 MNHEY and CDR2 SVGEGT. The CDR3 is 18 amino acids. The CDR3 DNA reads TGTGCCAGCAGCGGACGAGGAACTAGCGGGGGCAAAATAGATACGCAGTATTTT. Its protein product is CASSGRGTSGGKIDTQYF.

The chain employs TRBV6-4 and TRBJ2-7; 11 bases agree with TRBD2. The CDR3 covers 16 residues. V lost 5 bases to trimming and J lost 2 bases; unmatched junction nucleotides: 8. Germline V lookup: CDR1 MRHNA, CDR2 SNTAGT. The CDR3 loop is CASSPQGLAEAYEQYF. CDR3 nucleotide sequence: TGTGCCAGCAGTCCGCAGGGACTAGCGGAGGCCTACGAGCAGTACTTC.

This clone has only one observation. J is TRBJ1-1 and V is TRBV28, with D hard to call. The V and J ends lost 2 bases and 0 bases respectively, with 10 bases between them. The germline V gene encodes CDR1 MDHEN and CDR2 SYDVKM. The CDR3 spans 15 residues. DNA for the CDR3: TGTGCCAGCAGTTTAAGACATAGAATGAACACTGAAGCTTTCTTT. It encodes CASSLRHRMNTEAFF. The variable domain in full, completed from reference TRBV28 and TRBJ1-1, reads DVKVTQSSRYLVKRTGEKVFLECVQDMDHENMFWYRQDPGLGLRLIYFSYDVKMKEKGDIPEGYSVSREKKERFSLILESASTNQTSMYLCASSLRHRMNTEAFFGQGTRLTVV.

This clone was counted ten times or more. V usage is TRBV5-6 and J usage is TRBJ2-7; possible D gene TRBD1, 6 bases. The CDR3 length is 14 residues. V was clipped by 4 bases and J by 2 bases, with 13 bases between them. Germline CDR1 reads SGHDT; CDR2 reads YYEEEE. CDR3 bases: TGTGCCAGCAGCCAAGGGGGAGTCACCTACGAGCAGTACTTC. Translation: CASSQGGVTYEQYF.

The chain has TRBV14 and TRBJ2-1; no reliable D call. This CDR3 region has 13 residues. In germline, CDR1 is SGHDN, CDR2 FVKESK. V shed 1 base and J shed 9 bases, with 10 bases lying between them. CDR3 DNA sequence: TGTGCCAGCAGCCAAGCCCGTGTTAGTGAGCAGTTCTTC. Amino acids: CASSQARVSEQFF.

The rearrangement uses TRBV19 and TRBJ2-2, with 9 bases fitting TRBD1. With 10 bases clipped from V and 1 base from J, the junction kept 4 bases outside the gene matches. The CDR3 has 14 residues. Germline V gene lookup returns CDR1 LNHDA and CDR2 SQIVND (reference sequence). CDR3 sequence: CATRQGGNTGELFF. CDR3 bases: TGTGCCACCCGACAGGGGGGGAACACCGGGGAGCTGTTTTTT.

The rearrangement joins TRBV3-1 (or the pseudogene TRBV3-2) to TRBJ2-7; TRBD1 matches 8 bases. Germline CDR1 LGHDT, CDR2 YNNKEL (reference sequence). Trimming removed 1 base from V and 3 bases from J; junction bases left unmatched: 5. This CDR3 has 15 residues. The CDR3 sequence: CASSQAFGQGYEQYF. In DNA form, the CDR3 reads TGTGCCAGCAGCCAAGCTTTCGGACAGGGCTACGAGCAGTACTTC.